This T cell receptor beta chain is from a study of cytomegalovirus exposure and HLA in healthy donors. Findings and caveats of the study: According to reports, the classifier identified cytomegalovirus status with high specificity and sensitivity.

Concerning this clone: The target antigen is unknown.

Here immunoSEQ multiplex PCR was the method, and the copy in TCRdb shows in-frame clones only, minus some. Here the sample spans over 200,000 clones, 90% being singletons. The CDR3 has 18 residues. Germline CDR1 and CDR2: LGHNA and YNFKEQ. Unmatched junction bases numbered 10, after V lost 1 base and J lost 2 bases. The rearrangement uses TRBV4-2 and TRBJ2-3, with 9 bases fitting TRBD1. Sequencing was performed on PBMCs. This receptor was identified in a woman between 18 and 29 years old in good health and CMV-seronegative. The DNA for the CDR3 is TGTGCCAGCAGCCAAGGGCAAAAGACAGGGGGGAACACAGATACGCAGTATTTT. As protein: CASSQGQKTGGNTDTQYF.